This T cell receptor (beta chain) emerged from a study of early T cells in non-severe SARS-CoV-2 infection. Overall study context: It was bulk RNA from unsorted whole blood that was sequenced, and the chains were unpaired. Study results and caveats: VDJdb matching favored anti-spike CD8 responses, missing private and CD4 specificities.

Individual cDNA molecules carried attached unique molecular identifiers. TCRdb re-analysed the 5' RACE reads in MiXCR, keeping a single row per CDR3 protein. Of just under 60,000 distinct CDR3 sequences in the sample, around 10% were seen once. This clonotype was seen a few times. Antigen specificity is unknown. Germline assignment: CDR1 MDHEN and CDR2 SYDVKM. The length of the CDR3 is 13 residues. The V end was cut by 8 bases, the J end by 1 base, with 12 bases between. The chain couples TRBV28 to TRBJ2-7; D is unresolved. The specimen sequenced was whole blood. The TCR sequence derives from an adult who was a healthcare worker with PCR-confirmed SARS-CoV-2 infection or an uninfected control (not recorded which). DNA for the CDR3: TGTGCCAGCTGGACCCAAGAATCCTACGAGCAGTACTTC. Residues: CASWTQESYEQYF.